This T cell receptor beta chain was observed in a study of human T cells and chemical hapten exposure. With 5 bases clipped from V and 10 bases from J, the junction kept 7 bases outside the gene matches. Per the germline V gene, CDR1 is LGHDT and CDR2 is YNNKEL (reference sequence). The CDR3 contains 14 residues. The time point is: patch test 1, 2 weeks after DPC sensitization. Treatment defined: therapeutic diphenylcyclopropenone sensitization with weekly scalp DPC. Donors were 18 to 70-year-old alopecia patients suitable for DPC. The library tagged individual cDNA molecules with unique molecular identifiers. TCRdb fed the RACE reads into MiXCR, producing one record per CDR3 protein. The sample shows approximately 400,000 distinct CDR3 sequences, more than 4.5% of them seen only once. Whole-study results and caveats: Donor immune responses may differ from healthy people's, since all donors had alopecia.

The table lists this clonotype with a few counts. The target antigen is unknown. The rearrangement links TRBV3-1 to TRBJ1-6, with 8 nucleotides matching TRBD1. This specimen consisted of whole blood, obtained in connection with sensitization to the hapten diphenylcyclopropenone (DPC). This sequence was found in a woman between 45 and 60 years old with alopecia areata. Some clones in this sample may be carry-over from other donors' samples. The CDR3 DNA is TGTGCCAGCAGCATAGACAGGGGAAAGTCACCCCTCCACTTT. It translates to CASSIDRGKSPLHF.